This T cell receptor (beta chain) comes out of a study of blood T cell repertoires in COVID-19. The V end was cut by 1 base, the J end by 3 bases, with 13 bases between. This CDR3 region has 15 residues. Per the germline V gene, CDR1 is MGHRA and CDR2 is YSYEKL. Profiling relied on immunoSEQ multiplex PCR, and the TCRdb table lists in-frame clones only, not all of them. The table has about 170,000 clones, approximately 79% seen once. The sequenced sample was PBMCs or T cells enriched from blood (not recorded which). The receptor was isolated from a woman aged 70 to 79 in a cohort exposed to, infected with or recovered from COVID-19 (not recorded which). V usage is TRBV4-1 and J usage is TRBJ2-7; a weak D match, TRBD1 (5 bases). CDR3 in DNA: TGCGCCAGCAGCCAAGCGGGCTACCAGGGCTACGAGCAGTACTTC. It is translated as CASSQAGYQGYEQYF.